A single sample gave rise to the 25 T cell receptor beta chains below, sequenced in a study of blood T cell repertoires in COVID-19. Sequencing was performed with immunoSEQ multiplex PCR; in TCRdb, only in-frame clones are kept and a portion is missing. The sample lists around 300,000 clones, just over 85% occurring once. The sample comprised peripheral blood. The receptors here all came from a woman aged 25-40 years with active or convalescent COVID-19.

The chain joins TRBV27 to TRBJ1-1; 9 bases are a match to TRBD1. CDR1 is MNHEY, CDR2 SMNVEV, per germline (reference sequence). The CDR3 runs 14 residues. Trimming cost V 2 bases and J 4 bases; bases outside gene matches: 2. The CDR3 nucleotides are TGTGCCAGCAGTTTAGGGGGACAGGGCACTGAAGCTTTCTTT. Translation gives CASSLGGQGTEAFF.

The CDR3 DNA sequence: TGTGCCAGCAGCTTAGCTCGGTCTTCGGGAAACACCATATATTTT. Amino acids: CASSLARSSGNTIYF. The V call is TRBV7-8, the J call TRBJ1-3; unclear D gene. The germline V gene encodes CDR1 SGHVS and CDR2 FQNEAQ. Deletions cut 0 bases from V and 4 bases from J, with 10 bases between. The CDR3 runs to 15 residues.

This chain joins TRBV6-5 and TRBJ2-5, with 7 positions matching TRBD2. Germline CDR1 and CDR2: MNHEY and SVGAGI. The V segment lost 2 bases and the J segment 6 bases; nucleotides outside the gene matches: 9. This CDR3 comprises 15 residues. The CDR3, as DNA: TGTGCCAGCAGTTACGCGGGGAGGGGCGTCCAGACCCAGTACTTC. This translates into CASSYAGRGVQTQYF.

This clone has only a few counts. J is TRBJ2-2 and V is TRBV19, with 8 bases matching TRBD2. After removal of 6 bases from V and 6 bases from J, the junction contained 9 bases not matched to a gene. Germline CDR1 and CDR2: LNHDA and SQIVND (reference sequence). This CDR3 is 15 amino acids long. The chain's CDR3 is CASRDLSGGAGELFF. CDR3 bases: TGTGCCAGTAGAGATCTCAGCGGGGGCGCCGGGGAGCTGTTTTTT.

V usage is TRBV5-4 and J usage is TRBJ2-7, with 8 nucleotides matching TRBD2. V was pared by 4 bases and J by 2 bases, with 11 bases of the junction left unmatched. CDR1 and CDR2 (germline): SGHNT, YYREEE (reference sequence). The CDR3 has 16 residues. CDR3 region: CASSRTSGGLAYEQYF. The CDR3 DNA sequence: TGTGCCAGCAGCAGGACCAGCGGGGGCTTAGCCTACGAGCAGTACTTC. The full variable domain, completed using reference TRBV5-4 and TRBJ2-7, is ETGVTQSPTHLIKTRGQQVTLRCSSQSGHNTVSWYQQALGQGPQFIFQYYREEENGRGNFPPRFSGLQFPNYSSELNVNALELDDSALYLCASSRTSGGLAYEQYFGPGTRLTVT.

The rearrangement uses TRBV9 and TRBJ2-3; tentative D call: TRBD2 (5 bases). Trimming left V 0 bases short and J 3 bases short, with 11 bases between. Per germline, CDR1 SGDLS and CDR2 YYNGEE. CDR3 length: 15 amino acids. The CDR3 nucleotides read TGTGCCAGCAGCGTAGATGGGAGCACTACAGATACGCAGTATTTT. It translates to CASSVDGSTTDTQYF.

The genes are TRBV20-1 and TRBJ2-5; D is uncertain. Germline V gene lookup returns CDR1 DFQATT and CDR2 SNEGSKA (reference sequence). This CDR3 spans 11 amino acids. Trimming cost V 8 bases and J 1 base, with 8 bases left between them. CDR3: CSSDTQETQYF. The DNA for the CDR3 is TGCAGTTCCGACACCCAAGAGACCCAGTACTTC.

The chain employs TRBV5-4 and TRBJ1-6; D remains unclear. Trimming shortened V by 3 bases and J by 9 bases, and 13 bases separated the two germline ends. Germline V lookup: CDR1 SGHNT, CDR2 YYREEE (reference sequence). This CDR3 has 14 residues. The CDR3 reads CASSWGGLSSPLHF. CDR3 nucleotides: TGTGCCAGCAGCTGGGGAGGGCTGTCTTCACCCCTCCACTTT.

V usage is TRBV28 and J usage is TRBJ1-5; the D gene is possibly TRBD1 (6 bases). Germline-derived CDR1 and CDR2 are MDHEN and SYDVKM. There are 13 residues in the CDR3. The ends were cut back, 6 bases at V and 9 bases at J, with 15 bases in the middle. The CDR3 nucleotides read TGTGCCAGCAGGAGAGGGGGAGTTGGGCCCCAGCATTTT. Translating it yields CASRRGGVGPQHF.

This chain links TRBV5-1 with TRBJ1-6; D may be TRBD1 (6 bases). Trimming removed 1 base from V and 8 bases from J, with 10 bases in between. Germline-derived CDR1 and CDR2 are SGHRS and YFSETQ. The CDR3 covers 14 residues. Here the CDR3 reads CASSLRAGDSPLHF. In nucleotides, the CDR3 is TGCGCCAGCAGCTTGAGGGCAGGGGATTCACCCCTCCACTTT.

This clone appeared once. The V gene is TRBV10-2, the J gene TRBJ1-2, with D unresolved. Germline lookup yields CDR1 WSHSY and CDR2 SAAADI. V lost 1 base to trimming and J lost 3 bases, with 12 bases between them. The CDR3 covers 15 residues. CDR3 protein: CASSEFDSADYGYTF. The CDR3 nucleotides read TGCGCCAGCAGTGAGTTCGATTCGGCGGACTATGGCTACACCTTC.

CDR3 in DNA: TGTGCCAGTAGTATAGTCACGGGACTTGACTCTGGAAACACCATATATTTT. Protein product: CASSIVTGLDSGNTIYF. The V gene is TRBV19, the J gene TRBJ1-3; a possible D gene is TRBD1 (5 bases). V lost 1 base, J lost 0 bases, and 13 bases lay in between. This CDR3 spans 17 amino acids. Germline CDR1 LNHDA, CDR2 SQIVND (reference sequence).

The CDR3 protein is CASSLSGVPSYNEQFF. In nucleotides, the CDR3 is TGTGCCAGCAGCTTATCTGGAGTCCCTTCCTACAATGAGCAGTTCTTC. The chain couples TRBV7-2 to TRBJ2-1, with D unresolved. There are 16 residues in the CDR3. The germline CDR1 and CDR2 sequences are SGHTA and FQGNSA. The V and J ends lost 2 bases and 1 base respectively, with 12 bases between them.

The V call is TRBV7-2, the J call TRBJ2-7; D remains unclear. Trimming took 1 base from V and 1 from J, leaving 8 bases between them. CDR3 length: 14 residues. Germline CDR1 is SGHTA and CDR2 is FQGNSA. CDR3 DNA sequence: TGTGCCAGCAGCTTAGATACAGCTTCCTACGAGCAGTACTTC. Its translation: CASSLDTASYEQYF.

The chain uses TRBV27 and TRBJ2-7; D is ambiguous. V was clipped by 7 bases and J by 4 bases, with 8 bases between them. The CDR3 runs 11 residues. CDR1 and CDR2 from the germline V gene are MNHEY and SMNVEV (reference sequence). As DNA, the CDR3 is TGTGCCAGCATGACGGGTTACGAGCAGTACTTC. Its protein is CASMTGYEQYF.

V is TRBV5-4 and J is TRBJ2-1; TRBD1 agrees at 9 bases. V trimming: 2 bases; J trimming: 8 bases; junction bases outside the gene matches: 5. The CDR3 spans 14 residues. Germline assignment: CDR1 SGHNT and CDR2 YYREEE (reference sequence). The DNA for the CDR3 is TGTGCCAGCAGCTTAAGACAGGGGGTGGATGAGCAGTTCTTC. Protein: CASSLRQGVDEQFF.

This clone appeared a single time. The CDR3 DNA reads TGTGCCAGCAGCCCCCCCGGGACAGGGGTAGTCTATGGCTACACCTTC. Its protein product is CASSPPGTGVVYGYTF. The V gene is TRBV7-2, the J gene TRBJ1-2; 10 bases align to TRBD1. V lost 5 bases to trimming and J lost 4 bases; unmatched junction nucleotides: 10. This CDR3 contains 16 residues. Germline V lookup: CDR1 SGHTA, CDR2 FQGNSA.

J is TRBJ2-1 and V is TRBV5-1, with 10 positions matching TRBD2. The CDR3 totals 15 residues. Germline trimming cut 7 bases from V and 9 bases from J; bases unmatched to any gene: 13. The germline V gene encodes CDR1 SGHRS and CDR2 YFSETQ. The DNA of the CDR3 is TGCGCCAGCCGACCACCGGGACTAGCGAATGGTGAGCAGTTCTTC. Its translation: CASRPPGLANGEQFF.

The CDR3 DNA reads as TGCGCCAGCAGCTTGGGCGGGACAGACAATGAGCAGTTCTTC. It translates to CASSLGGTDNEQFF. V usage is TRBV5-1 and J usage is TRBJ2-1; D is possibly TRBD1 (7 bases). Germline loops: CDR1 SGHRS, CDR2 YFSETQ. The CDR3 loop spans 14 amino acids. The ends were cut back, 0 bases at V and 5 bases at J, with 9 bases in the middle. Drawing the rest from reference TRBV5-1 and TRBJ2-1, the complete variable domain is KAGVTQTPRYLIKTRGQQVTLSCSPISGHRSVSWYQQTPGQGLQFLFEYFSETQRNKGNFPGRFSGRQFSNSRSEMNVSTLELGDSALYLCASSLGGTDNEQFFGPGTRLTVL.

V gene TRBV2 combines with J gene TRBJ1-5; tentatively, D is TRBD1 (6 bases). Trimming pared 7 bases from V and 6 bases from J, leaving 16 bases between. Germline CDR1 SNHLY, CDR2 FYNNEI. The CDR3 runs 14 residues. The CDR3 loop reads CASMAWGGPQPQHF. The CDR3 DNA reads TGTGCCAGCATGGCCTGGGGGGGGCCTCAGCCCCAGCATTTT.

The chain links TRBV3-1 (or the pseudogene TRBV3-2) to TRBJ2-7; D is perhaps TRBD2 (5 bases). Trimming took 4 bases from V and 3 from J, leaving 7 bases between them. The length of the CDR3 is 12 residues. CDR1 LGHDT and CDR2 YNNKEL come from the germline V gene (reference sequence). Written as DNA, the CDR3 is TGTGCCAGCAGCCTAGGAGGCTACGAGCAGTACTTC. Translation: CASSLGGYEQYF.

Comments on this clone: The DNA is left out, because the CDR3 cannot be placed on it with certainty; the CDR3 is given as TCRdb lists it. The V and J genes are TRBV27 and TRBJ1-1; the table's D call, TRBD1, has no DNA check behind it. Termini included, the CDR3 measures 14 amino acids. Germline CDR1 and CDR2: MNHEY and SMNVEV (reference sequence). CDR3 region: CASSLAQAGTEAFF.

The J gene is TRBJ2-5, the V gene TRBV30; D unclear. Germline CDR1 is GTSNPN and CDR2 is SVGIG (reference sequence). The CDR3 consists of 13 residues. V was cut by 1 base and J by 1 base, with 7 bases left in between. The CDR3 region has the DNA TGTGCCTGGAGTGACGGTTTCCAAGAGACCCAGTACTTC. Translation gives CAWSDGFQETQYF.

V and J are TRBV5-4 and TRBJ2-7, with 7 nucleotides matching TRBD1. V was clipped by 0 bases and J by 4 bases; unmatched bases: 13. Germline-derived CDR1 and CDR2 are SGHNT and YYREEE (reference sequence). This CDR3 is built from 17 residues. CDR3 amino acids: CASSLGGGVRSAYEQYF. The CDR3 DNA reads TGTGCCAGCAGCTTGGGAGGGGGCGTACGGTCGGCGTACGAGCAGTACTTC. The variable domain in full, with the rest retrieved from reference TRBV5-4 and TRBJ2-7, is ETGVTQSPTHLIKTRGQQVTLRCSSQSGHNTVSWYQQALGQGPQFIFQYYREEENGRGNFPPRFSGLQFPNYSSELNVNALELDDSALYLCASSLGGGVRSAYEQYFGPGTRLTVT.

This sequence joins TRBV14 and TRBJ2-3; 8 bases map to TRBD1. V shed 5 bases and J 1 base; nucleotides not matched to a gene: 2. CDR1 and CDR2 (germline): SGHDN, FVKESK. CDR3 length equals 14 residues. The DNA of the CDR3 is TGTGCCAGCAGCGCGGACAGGGGCACAGATACGCAGTATTTT. Translated, it gives CASSADRGTDTQYF.